Following are 24 T cell receptor beta chains from one sample sequenced in a study of T cell changes during pregnancy in multiple sclerosis. The assay was immunoSEQ multiplex PCR, and TCRdb's table has in-frame clones only and misses some. The sample has tens of thousands of clones; 70% to 90% are singletons. The sample was CD4+ T cells from peripheral blood mononuclear cells, taken in the first trimester of pregnancy. Receptor source: a female donor with multiple sclerosis, enrolled in a pregnancy study.

The chain recombines TRBV6-5 with TRBJ1-5, with D possibly matching TRBD1 (6 bases). This CDR3 is 15 amino acids long. Per the germline V gene, CDR1 is MNHEY and CDR2 is SVGAGI. V was clipped by 6 bases and J by 1 base, with 13 bases between them. The chain's CDR3 is CASRRTDRSNQPQHF. CDR3 sequence (DNA): TGTGCCAGCAGGCGAACCGACAGGAGCAATCAGCCCCAGCATTTT.

V usage is TRBV15 and J usage is TRBJ1-2, with 7 bases that match TRBD1. The J segment lost 6 bases and the V segment lost 1 base, leaving 2 bases of the junction unmatched. The CDR3 consists of 13 residues. From germline, CDR1 is LNHNV and CDR2 YYDKDF (reference sequence). The CDR3 loop is CATSRVGTDGYTF. The CDR3 bases are TGTGCCACCAGCAGAGTGGGGACAGATGGCTACACCTTC.

Concerning this clone itself: The conserved final phenylalanine or tryptophan is absent from the CDR3, which likely points to a read error. The chain recombines TRBV4-2 with TRBJ2-7; D not certain. The CDR3 length is 12 residues. V was shortened by 0 bases and J by 7 bases, with 7 bases between the two germline ends. CDR1 and CDR2 from the germline V gene are LGHNA and YNFKEQ. The CDR3 DNA sequence: TGTGCCAGCAGCCAAGATGCCCGGGAGCAGTACCTC. It encodes CASSQDAREQYL.

The rearrangement uses TRBV30 and TRBJ1-2; TRBD1 aligns across 8 bases. The CDR3 has 14 residues. V lost 5 bases to trimming and J lost 4 bases; unmatched junction nucleotides: 9. From germline, CDR1 is GTSNPN and CDR2 SVGIG (reference sequence). The CDR3 DNA sequence: TGTGCCTGGTTCCGAAGAACAGGGGGCTATGGCTACACCTTC. Translation: CAWFRRTGGYGYTF.

J is TRBJ2-7 and V is TRBV5-5, with 11 positions matching TRBD1. The junction had 4 bases not matched to a gene; V was cut back by 0 bases and J by 5 bases. The CDR3 is 15 residues long. Germline CDR1 SGHKS, CDR2 YYEKEE (reference sequence). CDR3 region: CASSLAGTGGNEQYF. For the CDR3, the DNA is TGTGCCAGCAGCTTGGCTGGGACAGGGGGGAACGAGCAGTACTTC.

The J gene is TRBJ2-2, the V gene TRBV5-1, with D unresolved. This CDR3 comprises 14 residues. The V end lost 0 bases, the J end lost 5 bases, and 8 bases lay between the germline ends. Germline V gives CDR1 SGHRS, CDR2 YFSETQ. CDR3 sequence reads: CASSLGVLTGELFF. In DNA, the CDR3 is TGCGCCAGCAGCTTGGGAGTTCTTACCGGGGAGCTGTTTTTT.

V gene TRBV5-6 combines with J gene TRBJ1-1; the match to TRBD1 covers 12 bases. The germline CDR1 and CDR2 sequences are SGHDT and YYEEEE. The CDR3 covers 16 residues. The J segment lost 0 bases and the V segment lost 2 bases, leaving 2 bases of the junction unmatched. In DNA, the CDR3 is TGTGCCAGCAGCTTTGGGACAGGGGGCCTGAACACTGAAGCTTTCTTT. This gives the protein CASSFGTGGLNTEAFF.

The J gene is TRBJ2-1, the V gene TRBV19; TRBD2 agrees at 7 bases. After removal of 3 bases from V and 8 bases from J, the junction contained 10 bases not matched to a gene. The CDR3 is made up of 15 amino acids. The germline V gene encodes CDR1 LNHDA and CDR2 SQIVND (reference sequence). The CDR3, as DNA: TGTGCCAGTAGTATCGGACTAGGATCGGGCGATGAGCAGTTCTTC. Translating it yields CASSIGLGSGDEQFF.

J is TRBJ1-2 and V is TRBV27, with D possibly matching TRBD1 (5 bases). Germline-derived CDR1 and CDR2 are MNHEY and SMNVEV (reference sequence). The CDR3 loop spans 15 amino acids. V was clipped by 5 bases and J by 5 bases, with 18 bases between them. Here the CDR3 reads CASSPQVSEGYGYTF. CDR3 bases: TGTGCCAGCAGTCCACAGGTTTCGGAGGGGTATGGCTACACCTTC.

CDR3 amino acids: CASSLDDAGETQYF. CDR3 in DNA: TGTGCCAGCAGCTTGGATGACGCGGGTGAGACCCAGTACTTC. The chain recombines TRBV5-6 with TRBJ2-5, with D possibly being TRBD2 (5 bases). Trimming shortened V by 0 bases and J by 5 bases, and 11 bases separated the two germline ends. Looked up from germline, CDR1 is SGHDT and CDR2 is YYEEEE. This CDR3 region has 14 residues. The full variable domain, its missing parts supplied by reference TRBV5-6 and TRBJ2-5, is DAGVTQSPTHLIKTRGQQVTLRCSPKSGHDTVSWYQQALGQGPQFIFQYYEEEERQRGNFPDRFSGHQFPNYSSELNVNALLLGDSALYLCASSLDDAGETQYFGPGTRLLVL.

This chain joins TRBV18 and TRBJ1-2; D uncertain. V lost 0 bases and J 2 bases, leaving 10 bases between the germline ends. There are 15 residues in the CDR3. Germline V gene lookup returns CDR1 KGHSH and CDR2 LQKENI. The CDR3 here is CASSPPEGGNYGYTF. CDR3 coding DNA: TGTGCCAGCTCACCACCCGAAGGAGGGAACTATGGCTACACCTTC. Combining the CDR3 with reference TRBV18 and TRBJ1-2 gives the whole variable domain NAGVMQNPRHLVRRRGQEARLRCSPMKGHSHVYWYRQLPEEGLKFMVYLQKENIIDESGMPKERFSAEFPKEGPSILRIQQVVRGDSAAYFCASSPPEGGNYGYTFGSGTRLTVV.

The CDR3 protein is CASSQEDPGGHNEQFF. For the CDR3, the DNA is TGCGCCAGCAGCCAAGAGGACCCGGGAGGTCACAATGAGCAGTTCTTC. The V gene is TRBV4-1, the J gene TRBJ2-1; the match to TRBD2 covers 7 bases. Trimming took 0 bases from V and 5 from J; bases not matched to a gene: 7. Germline-derived CDR1 and CDR2 are MGHRA and YSYEKL. CDR3 length: 16 residues.

The chain combines TRBV19 with TRBJ1-1; the D gene is possibly TRBD1 (6 bases). Germline V gene sequence: CDR1 LNHDA, CDR2 SQIVND (reference sequence). The CDR3 has 15 residues. Trimming left V 4 bases short and J 3 bases short, with 15 bases between. In DNA form, the CDR3 reads TGTGCCAGTAGTAGGGCAGGGGCCGAGGACACTGAAGCTTTCTTT. Translated, it gives CASSRAGAEDTEAFF.

The chain combines TRBV7-2 with TRBJ2-7, with D perhaps matching TRBD1 (6 bases). Trimming pared 5 bases from V and 0 bases from J, leaving 17 bases between. Per the germline V gene, CDR1 is SGHTA and CDR2 is FQGNSA. The CDR3 runs to 16 residues. The CDR3 is CASSAAADRSSYEQYF. The CDR3 DNA reads TGTGCCAGCAGCGCGGCCGCGGACAGAAGCTCCTACGAGCAGTACTTC. Full variable domain (missing parts from reference TRBV7-2 and TRBJ2-7): GAGVSQSPSNKVTEKGKDVELRCDPISGHTALYWYRQSLGQGLEFLIYFQGNSAPDKSGLPSDRFSAERTGGSVSTLTIQRTQQEDSAVYLCASSAAADRSSYEQYFGPGTRLTVT.

V gene TRBV4-2 combines with J gene TRBJ2-6; D is possibly TRBD2 (6 bases). Germline V gene data show CDR1 as LGHNA and CDR2 as YNFKEQ. The V end lost 0 bases, the J end lost 2 bases, and 8 bases lay between the germline ends. The CDR3 length is 16 residues. This CDR3 is CASSQEGGTGANVLTF. The CDR3, as DNA: TGTGCCAGCAGCCAAGAGGGGGGAACTGGGGCCAACGTCCTGACTTTC.

Here the CDR3 DNA reads TGCAGAGCAGGGGGCAATGAGCAGTTCTTC. It translates to CRAGGNEQFF. The chain joins TRBV20-1 to TRBJ2-1; 7 bases are a match to TRBD1. CDR1 is DFQATT and CDR2 is SNEGSKA in the germline V gene (reference sequence). The CDR3 is 10 amino acids.

The chain has TRBV10-3 and TRBJ2-1; 7 bases agree with TRBD2. The CDR3 loop spans 15 amino acids. Germline CDR1 ENHRY, CDR2 SYGVKD. V lost 6 bases to trimming and J lost 9 bases; unmatched junction nucleotides: 14. DNA for the CDR3: TGTGCCATCAGCCCTACTAGCGCCGGGTTGAGTGAGCAGTTCTTC. Residues: CAISPTSAGLSEQFF.

The chain links TRBV19 to TRBJ1-4; 10 nucleotides align to TRBD1. The trim removed 3 bases at V and 6 bases at J, leaving 1 base unmatched. This CDR3 comprises 14 residues. Germline V CDR1 and CDR2: LNHDA, SQIVND (reference sequence). The CDR3 DNA is TGTGCCAGTAGTATTGGGACAGGGGATGAAAAACTGTTTTTT. This sequence encodes CASSIGTGDEKLFF.

The chain recombines TRBV27 with TRBJ2-7, with TRBD2 matching 8 bases. Germline assignment: CDR1 MNHEY and CDR2 SMNVEV (reference sequence). The length of the CDR3 is 15 residues. V was pared by 0 bases and J by 1 base, with 2 bases of the junction left unmatched. The CDR3 DNA reads as TGTGCCAGCAGTTTATCTAGCGGGGTTTCCTACGAGCAGTACTTC. Protein product: CASSLSSGVSYEQYF.

The chain combines TRBV30 with TRBJ2-1, with 9 bases lining up with TRBD2. The CDR3 covers 16 residues. Trimming at V came to 3 bases and at J to 4 bases, leaving 10 bases not matched to a gene. CDR1 GTSNPN and CDR2 SVGIG come from the germline V gene (reference sequence). This CDR3 is CAWRKTSGVVYNEQFF. CDR3 coding DNA: TGTGCCTGGAGGAAGACTAGCGGAGTTGTATACAATGAGCAGTTCTTC.

V is TRBV9 and J is TRBJ2-3; 8 bases line up with TRBD1. The CDR3 covers 16 residues. V was pared by 3 bases and J by 0 bases, with 6 bases of the junction left unmatched. CDR1 and CDR2 (germline): SGDLS, YYNGEE. The CDR3 protein is CASSDWTGRSTDTQYF. The DNA for the CDR3 is TGTGCCAGCAGCGACTGGACAGGGAGGAGCACAGATACGCAGTATTTT.

The rearrangement links TRBV28 to TRBJ2-1, with 10 positions matching TRBD1. The V gene end was trimmed by 8 bases and the J gene end by 4 bases; junction bases not matched to a gene: 5. Per the germline V gene, CDR1 is MDHEN and CDR2 is SYDVKM. The CDR3 runs to 14 residues. The CDR3 nucleotides are TGTGCCAGCGCGACAGGGGGCGCTTACAATGAGCAGTTCTTC. Translated: CASATGGAYNEQFF.

The sample holds one count of this clone. The rearrangement uses TRBV7-6 and TRBJ2-5; 7 nucleotides align to TRBD1. The germline V gene encodes CDR1 SGHVS and CDR2 FNYEAQ. With V trimmed by 6 bases and J by 7 bases, 14 bases remained unmatched. This CDR3 has 15 residues. The CDR3 sequence is CASRNTGAPRGTQYF. As DNA, the CDR3 is TGTGCCAGCAGAAATACAGGGGCCCCGAGGGGGACCCAGTACTTC.

The rearrangement links TRBV5-1 to TRBJ2-5; 8 bases align to TRBD1. V trimming: 0 bases; J trimming: 4 bases; junction bases outside the gene matches: 5. Germline CDR1 and CDR2: SGHRS and YFSETQ. This CDR3 comprises 15 residues. This CDR3 reads CASSLATGAAETQYF. The CDR3 region has the DNA TGCGCCAGCAGCTTGGCGACAGGGGCAGCAGAGACCCAGTACTTC.